This is a list of T cell receptor beta chains from one sample in a study of T cells in Graves' hyperthyroidism and ophthalmopathy. TCRdb re-called the multiplex PCR reads with MiXCR, one entry per CDR3 protein. The data show 300,000 to 350,000 distinct CDR3 sequences, 16% seen once. Sequencing input: blood. The receptors come from a man aged 25 to 40 with Graves' hyperthyroidism. The CDR3 runs from the conserved cysteine through the conserved F or W. A D gene is named only where the DNA matches it firmly. Some rows have no size entry. The others give once, few or many, or a class for an expanded clone.

J | D | V | size | DNA | CDR3
TRBJ2-3 | TRBD2 | TRBV6-5 | - | TGTGCCAGCAGTTACCCGTTAGCGGGAGGCACAGATACGCAGTATTTT | CASSYPLAGGTDTQYF
TRBJ2-2 | - | TRBV9 | - | TGTGCCAGCAGCGTAGGGGGGGATCCCCACACCGGGGAGCTGTTTTTT | CASSVGGDPHTGELFF
TRBJ2-5 | - | TRBV2 | few | TGTGCCAGCAGTTCTGTTTACCGAGAGACCCAGTACTTC | CASSSVYRETQYF
TRBJ1-6 | - | TRBV6-1 | - | TGTGCCAGCAACAAGGGGCCGGGAGGATATGTTTTATCCCTCCACTTT | CASNKGPGGYVLSLHF
TRBJ2-3 | TRBD2 | TRBV10-3 | many | TGTGCCATCGGGACTAGCGGGAGCACAGATACGCAGTATTTT | CAIGTSGSTDTQYF
TRBJ2-7 | TRBD2 | TRBV4-1 | few | TGCGCCAGCAGCCAAGACTTGGGACTAGAATACTACGAGCAGTACTTC | CASSQDLGLEYYEQYF
TRBJ1-5 | - | TRBV12-3/TRBV12-4 | few | TGTGCCATTTCAGGTGATAGCAATCAGCCCCAGCATTTT | CAISGDSNQPQHF
TRBJ1-1 | - | TRBV20-1 | many | TGCAGTGCTAGAGATCGTCGGGGCTTTGGTGGTGAAGCTTTCTTT | CSARDRRGFGGEAFF
TRBJ1-6 | - | TRBV6-2/TRBV6-3 | few | TGTGCCAGCAGTTACTCGCCGGATTCACCCCTCCACTTT | CASSYSPDSPLHF
TRBJ2-1 | TRBD2 | TRBV20-1 | - | TGCAGTGCTAGACTAGCGGGAGGAGGTTACAATGAGCAGTTCTTC | CSARLAGGGYNEQFF
TRBJ2-3 | TRBD2 | TRBV6-1 | few | TGTGCCAGCAGATCGGGGACTAGCAAGAGCACAGATACGCAGTATTTT | CASRSGTSKSTDTQYF
TRBJ2-7 | - | TRBV2 | few | TGTGCCAGCAGTGGGGCTGGAGCAATCTACTACGAGCAGTACTTC | CASSGAGAIYYEQYF
TRBJ2-2 | TRBD2 | TRBV2 | few | TGTGCCAGCGGGGAGGGGTACACCGGGGAGCTGTTTTTT | CASGEGYTGELFF
TRBJ2-7 | TRBD2 | TRBV29-1 | many | TGCAGCGTTGATAGCGGGGGGTTGAGAGAGCAGTACTTC | CSVDSGGLREQYF
TRBJ2-1 | TRBD1 | TRBV3-1 | many | TGTGCCAGCAGCACCGGGACAGGGGGCTACAATGAGCAGTTCTTC | CASSTGTGGYNEQFF
TRBJ1-1 | - | TRBV4-1 | - | TGCGCCAGCAGCCTTACACAGGGATTTAGAACTGAAGCTTTCTTT | CASSLTQGFRTEAFF
TRBJ2-3 | TRBD2 | TRBV5-4 | - | TGTGCCAGCAGCTTTCCACTTGGGGGGGGACTAGCGGAGAGCACAGATACGCAGTATTTT | CASSFPLGGGLAESTDTQYF
TRBJ2-5 | TRBD2 | TRBV20-1 | - | TGCAGTGCTAGCTCCCTTTATAGCGGGAGGGGGGAGACCCAGTACTTC | CSASSLYSGRGETQYF
TRBJ2-7 | - | TRBV7-2 | few | TGTGCCAGCAGCTTAGGACGTTCGGACGAGCAGTACTTC | CASSLGRSDEQYF
TRBJ1-1 | - | TRBV5-5 | many | TGTGCCAGCAGCTTGGGAACAGGGATGAACACTGAAGCTTTCTTT | CASSLGTGMNTEAFF
TRBJ2-7 | - | TRBV5-1 | - | TGCGCCAGCAGCTTGGTTCGGGGGCTGGTCTACGAGCAGTACTTC | CASSLVRGLVYEQYF
TRBJ2-3 | TRBD1 | TRBV20-1 | - | TGCAGTGCTGCCCCCCGGACAGGGGGCACAGATACGCAGTATTTT | CSAAPRTGGTDTQYF
TRBJ1-1 | - | TRBV18 | many | TGTGCCAGCTCGAAAGAACAGGGTTTCGACACTGAAGCTTTCTTT | CASSKEQGFDTEAFF
TRBJ2-7 | - | TRBV3-1 | many | TGTGCCAGCAGCCAAGACTCGGATCACTACGAGCAGTACTTC | CASSQDSDHYEQYF
TRBJ1-6 | - | TRBV12-3/TRBV12-4 | few | TGTGCCAGCAGTTTCCAGGGGTGGTCCAATTCACCCCTCCACTTT | CASSFQGWSNSPLHF
TRBJ2-1 | TRBD2 | TRBV10-3 | many | TGTGCCATCATGGGAGGGATACCAGGGATGAATGAGCAGTTCTTC | CAIMGGIPGMNEQFF
TRBJ2-1 | TRBD1 | TRBV11-3 | many | TGTGCCAGCAGCTCGGACAGGGCTTTTTTGAATGAGCAGTTCTTC | CASSSDRAFLNEQFF
TRBJ1-1 | - | TRBV15 | many | TGTGCCACCAGCAGAGGTACCCCCCCGCGAGAAGAAGCTTTCTTT | CATSRGTPPREEAFF
TRBJ1-2 | TRBD1 | TRBV10-3 | many | TGTGCCACCATAGCAGGACAGGCAAGTTACCCCCGGCCAACCCTCTATGGCTACACCTTC | CATIAGQASYPRPTLYGYTF
TRBJ2-1 | TRBD2 | TRBV7-3 | - | TGTGCCAGCAGCGTGGGACTAGCGGGGGGGAGGCAGTTCTTC | CASSVGLAGGRQFF
TRBJ2-1 | TRBD2 | TRBV27 | many | TGTGCCAGCAGTTTAAGCGGGAGGGCCCCTGGGTATGAGCAGTTCTTC | CASSLSGRAPGYEQFF
TRBJ2-7 | TRBD1 | TRBV27 | many | TGTGCCAGCAGTTCCGGGACAGGGGGGGGCTACGAGCAGTACTTC | CASSSGTGGGYEQYF
TRBJ1-2 | - | TRBV18 | few | TGTGCCAGCTCACCACCGGGCGAACCTGATGGCTACACCTTC | CASSPPGEPDGYTF
TRBJ1-5 | - | TRBV20-1 | many | TGCAGTGCCAAATCTGGGAGCAATCAGCCCCAGCATTTT | CSAKSGSNQPQHF
TRBJ2-1 | - | TRBV7-3 | - | TGTGCCAGCAGCTTAACGATCAACAATGAGCAGTTCTTC | CASSLTINNEQFF
TRBJ2-5 | TRBD2 | TRBV3-1 | many | TGTGCCAGCAGCACTAGCGATCGAGAGACCCAGTACTTC | CASSTSDRETQYF